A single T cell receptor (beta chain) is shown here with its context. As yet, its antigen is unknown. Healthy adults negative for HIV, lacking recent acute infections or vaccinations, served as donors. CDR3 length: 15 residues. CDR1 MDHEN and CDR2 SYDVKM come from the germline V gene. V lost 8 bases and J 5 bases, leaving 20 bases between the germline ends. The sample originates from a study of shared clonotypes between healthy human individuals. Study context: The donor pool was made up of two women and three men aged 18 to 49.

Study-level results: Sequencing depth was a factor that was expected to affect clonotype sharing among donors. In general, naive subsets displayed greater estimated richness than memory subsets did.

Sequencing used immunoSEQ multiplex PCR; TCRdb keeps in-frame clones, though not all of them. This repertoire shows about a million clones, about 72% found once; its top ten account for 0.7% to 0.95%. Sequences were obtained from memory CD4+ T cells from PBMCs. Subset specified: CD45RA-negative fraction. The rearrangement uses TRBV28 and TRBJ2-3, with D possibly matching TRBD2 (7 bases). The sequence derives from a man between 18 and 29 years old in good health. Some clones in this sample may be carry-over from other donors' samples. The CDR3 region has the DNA TGTGCCAGCCGGGGGGCGGGAAGCCGGGGAGATACGCAGTATTTT. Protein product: CASRGAGSRGDTQYF.